This is a list of T cell receptor beta chains from one sample in a study of blood T cell repertoires in COVID-19. TCRdb's table, derived via immunoSEQ multiplex PCR, lists solely in-frame clones and lacks some. Of some 390,000 clones in the sample, around 90% were seen once. The sequencing input was peripheral blood. Receptors were obtained from a human donor in a cohort sampled during active COVID-19. Each CDR3 is given with its conserved first and last residue. Each record gives: D gene, J gene, V gene, clone size, CDR3 DNA, CDR3 protein. A D gene is named only where the DNA matches it firmly. A row's size may be missing; if present it is once, few, many or a size class.

d_call: .
j_call: TRBJ2-7
v_call: TRBV5-1
clone_size: .
cdr3_nt: TGCGCCAGCAGCTTGGCTGGAGGGGCGGAATACGAGCAGTACTTC
cdr3_aa: CASSLAGGAEYEQYF

d_call: .
j_call: TRBJ2-7
v_call: TRBV7-2
clone_size: many
cdr3_nt: TGTGCCAGCAGCTTAGGGGGGCTTGAGGGGCGGGAGCAGTACTTC
cdr3_aa: CASSLGGLEGREQYF

d_call: TRBD1
j_call: TRBJ1-2
v_call: TRBV6-6
clone_size: .
cdr3_nt: TGTGCCAGCAGTTACCGGACAGGGGGCTATGGCTACACCTTC
cdr3_aa: CASSYRTGGYGYTF

d_call: .
j_call: TRBJ2-5
v_call: TRBV7-2
clone_size: few
cdr3_nt: TGTGCCAGCTCCGATCGGCGGGGGACCCAGTACTTC
cdr3_aa: CASSDRRGTQYF

d_call: TRBD2
j_call: TRBJ2-6
v_call: TRBV19
clone_size: .
cdr3_nt: TGTGCCAGTAGGGGAGGGGAAAATAGGAACGTCCTGACTTTC
cdr3_aa: CASRGGENRNVLTF

d_call: TRBD1
j_call: TRBJ2-7
v_call: TRBV13
clone_size: .
cdr3_nt: TGTGCCAGCAGCTCGGGTGACAGGGGGCTCTACGAGCAGTACTTC
cdr3_aa: CASSSGDRGLYEQYF

d_call: .
j_call: TRBJ2-6
v_call: TRBV7-9
clone_size: once
cdr3_nt: TGTGCCAGCAGCTTAGGGCGGGGTGGCTCTGGGGCCAACGTCCTGACTTTC
cdr3_aa: CASSLGRGGSGANVLTF

d_call: .
j_call: TRBJ2-4
v_call: TRBV19
clone_size: .
cdr3_nt: TGTGCCAGTAGTATCGGGCAGGGTGGAAACATTCAGTACTTC
cdr3_aa: CASSIGQGGNIQYF

d_call: TRBD1
j_call: TRBJ1-1
v_call: TRBV6-5
clone_size: .
cdr3_nt: TGTGCCAGCAAGGGGGCCAGGGGGCGGACTGAAGCTTTCTTT
cdr3_aa: CASKGARGRTEAFF

d_call: .
j_call: TRBJ2-3
v_call: TRBV6-5
clone_size: once
cdr3_nt: TGTGCCAGCAGTTACGGCGGGACCGGCACAGATACGCAGTATTTT
cdr3_aa: CASSYGGTGTDTQYF